This T cell receptor (gamma chain) was retrieved from a study of gamma-delta chains in newborns, infants, children. Study information: Innate gammadelta T cells reportedly expand polyclonally right after birth, driven by microbial exposure, per the title.

TCRdb re-called the reads through CATT. The sample consists of some 400 gamma-chain clones, 3.4% of them appearing once. The CDR3 is 11 residues long. From germline, CDR1 is EGSNGY and CDR2 YDSYNSKV. V lost 0 bases and J lost 12; bases outside the gene matches: 5. By share of the sample, this clone is large. The identical CDR3 is also encoded by other nucleotide sequences in the sample. The sequencing input was blood. This receptor was identified in a child who was a newborn, infant or young child, either healthy, febrile or measles-vaccinated (not recorded which). The chain is built from TRGV2 and TRGJ1 or TRGJ2. CDR3 sequence reads: CATWDGRVKLF. CDR3 in DNA: TGTGCCACCTGGGACGGGCGGGTGAAACTCTTT.